This paragraph covers one TCR beta chain sequence. All patients picked for sequencing had shown, by flow cytometry, an expansion of CD8+CD57+ cells. This sample is drawn from a study of CD8+CD57+ T cells in acquired aplastic anemia. The CDR3 covers 14 residues. Trimming stripped 3 bases from V and 4 bases from J, with 13 bases between. From germline, CDR1 is SGHTA and CDR2 FQGNSA. The template for TCR beta VDJ and CDR3 sequence profiling was genomic DNA. Via MiXCR, TCRdb re-called the reads, giving one row per CDR3 protein. Found here are hundreds of thousands of distinct CDR3 sequences, around 30% of them singletons; the top ten hold under 0.95%.

This sequence was found in a human donor with aplastic anemia. Sequenced material: sorted CD4+, CD8+, or CD8+CD57+ T cells (not recorded which) from PBMCs. The genes are TRBV7-2 and TRBJ2-7; D is uncertain. In DNA, the CDR3 is TGTGCCAGCAGCTTGAACTCAATTCCTTACGAGCAGTACTTC. Translated: CASSLNSIPYEQYF.